A single T cell receptor (beta chain) is shown here with its context. These data belong to a study of T cell changes during pregnancy in multiple sclerosis. The CDR3 has 16 amino acids. Trimming removed 6 bases from V and 0 bases from J; junction bases left unmatched: 8. Germline assignment: CDR1 SNHLY and CDR2 FYNNEI. Profiled with immunoSEQ multiplex PCR; TCRdb holds only in-frame clones, not every one. The sample has approximately 58,000 clones, about 92% seen once; the top ten hold roughly 2.5%. This TCR was sampled from a female donor in good health, enrolled as a control in a pregnancy study. The J gene is TRBJ1-3, the V gene TRBV2; TRBD1 aligns across 7 bases. Sequenced material: peripheral blood, taken in the second trimester of pregnancy. The chain's CDR3 is CASRATGLDSGNTIYF. CDR3 sequence (DNA): TGTGCCAGCAGGGCGACAGGGTTGGACTCTGGAAACACCATATATTTT.